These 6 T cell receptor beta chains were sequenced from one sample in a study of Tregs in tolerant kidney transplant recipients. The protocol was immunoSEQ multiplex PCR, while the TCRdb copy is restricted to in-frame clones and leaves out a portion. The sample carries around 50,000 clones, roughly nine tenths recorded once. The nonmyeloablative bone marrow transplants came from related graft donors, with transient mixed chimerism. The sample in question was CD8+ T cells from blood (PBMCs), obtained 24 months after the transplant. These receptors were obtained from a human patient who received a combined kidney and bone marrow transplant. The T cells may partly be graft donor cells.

The CDR3 is CASSLSLGLIKEQYF. DNA for the CDR3: TGTGCCAGCAGTTTATCGTTGGGACTTATAAAAGAGCAGTACTTC. The chain couples TRBV27 to TRBJ2-7; maybe TRBD2 (6 bases). V lost 0 bases, J lost 7 bases, and 16 bases lay in between. The length of the CDR3 is 15 residues. CDR1 and CDR2 from the germline V gene are MNHEY and SMNVEV (reference sequence).

The CDR3 DNA follows: TGTGCCAGCAGCGTAGCCGACAGGGTGATAGGAAACACCATATATTTT. Translation gives CASSVADRVIGNTIYF. The gene calls are TRBV9 and TRBJ1-3; TRBD1 agrees at 7 bases. The CDR3 has 16 amino acids. In germline, CDR1 is SGDLS, CDR2 YYNGEE. V shed 0 bases, J shed 4 bases, and the junction held 7 bases outside the gene matches.

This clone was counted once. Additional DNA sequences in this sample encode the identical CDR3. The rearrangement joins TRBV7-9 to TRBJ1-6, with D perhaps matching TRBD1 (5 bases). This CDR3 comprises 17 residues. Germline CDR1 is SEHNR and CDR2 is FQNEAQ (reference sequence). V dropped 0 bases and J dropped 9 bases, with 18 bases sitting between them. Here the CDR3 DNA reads TGTGCCAGCAGCTTAGCCCCGAGGGGAGGGGTACGTTCACCCCTCCACTTT. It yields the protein CASSLAPRGGVRSPLHF.

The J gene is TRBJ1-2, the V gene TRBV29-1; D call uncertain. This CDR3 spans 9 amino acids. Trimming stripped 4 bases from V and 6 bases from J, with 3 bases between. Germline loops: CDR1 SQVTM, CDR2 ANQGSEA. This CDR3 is CSVVDGYTF. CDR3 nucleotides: TGCAGCGTTGTAGATGGCTACACCTTC.

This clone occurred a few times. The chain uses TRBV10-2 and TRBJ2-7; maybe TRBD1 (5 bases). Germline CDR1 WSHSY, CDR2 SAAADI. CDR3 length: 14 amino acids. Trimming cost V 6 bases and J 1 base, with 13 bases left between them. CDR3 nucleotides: TGCGCCAGCAGCTCAGGGTTCGTTTCCTACGAGCAGTACTTC. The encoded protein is CASSSGFVSYEQYF.

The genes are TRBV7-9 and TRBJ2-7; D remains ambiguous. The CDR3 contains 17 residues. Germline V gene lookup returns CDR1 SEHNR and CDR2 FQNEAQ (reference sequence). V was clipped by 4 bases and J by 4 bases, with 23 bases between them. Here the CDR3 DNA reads TGTGCCAGCAGCTCGGCCCGCGGAGCCACGTTTGGGTACGAGCAGTACTTC. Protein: CASSSARGATFGYEQYF.